Included here is one T cell receptor (beta chain) sequence, with context. Its antigen specificity is not known. No base quality values were provided; no much bigger clone lies one nucleotide off. The CDR3 has 12 amino acids, counting the end cysteine and phenylalanine. Of the read, only the CDR3 DNA is kept; its 36 bases are in frame from base 1. Trimming at the junction amounts to 5 bases on V and 6 bases on J, and the germline ends lie 10 bases apart. The germline V gene yields SGHDN for CDR1 and FVKESK for CDR2. The data were taken from a study of naive and memory T cell subsets (dated by TCRdb to the late 2010s). About the study as a whole: The study applied an open-source, UMI-based TCR alpha and beta sequencing pipeline to sorted naive and memory peripheral blood T cell subsets. The results of the functional CMV T cell responses matched the IgG serology results in every case. RNA was DNase-treated and reverse transcribed with TCR constant-region primers, mostly using SuperScript III. Beyond this particular receptor, the publication reports: TCR abundance followed a power law whose exponent differed between naive and memory subsets but was consistent across the three individuals. Gini index rose and Shannon and inverse Simpson diversity fell from naive through CM, EM and EMRA in both CD4 and CD8 cells. RNA-based TCR counts may be affected by expression changes linked to T cell activation and differentiation. Once error correction was done, more than 90% of naive TCR sequences showed up just once, which made the naive abundance distributions much steeper than those of the memory subsets. A few larger clonotypes were present in naive repertoires, especially CD8 naive repertoires, and these clonotypes were possibly memory cells re-expressing CD45RA. The repertoire findings for the naive and memory subsets could not be validated, as no ground truth was available. Each clonotype was defined as a single alpha or beta chain sequence rather than as a paired alpha/beta receptor.

Receptor libraries were prepared by UMI-ligation and nested PCR. To cover both TRBC1 and TRBC2, the beta constant-region primer consisted of an equimolar mix of two oligonucleotides. Four rounds of PCR, combining the SP2 primer with nested alpha and beta constant-region primers, were used to amplify the ligated cDNA. A single-stranded oligonucleotide carrying the SP2 primer and a 12-nucleotide UMI was ligated to the 3' end of the cDNA by T4 RNA ligase 1. Incubation of the ligation reaction was carried out at 16 degrees C for about 19-24 hours. PCR2 was typically run as a SYBR Green qPCR and stopped at a predetermined threshold to prevent over-amplification. Apart from the first purification, every purification step used Agencourt AMPure XP magnetic beads. Library quantification was done by Qubit, followed by a TapeStation check on which the main peak was expected at around 650 bp. The pooled libraries were sequenced on an Illumina MiSeq using v2 2x251 paired-end kits, which usually yielded roughly 0.85-2.2 million reads per sample. Each sample library was pooled at about 4.4 nM, and about 5-7.5% PhiX was included to improve cluster recognition. The authors processed their data as follows. Decombinator assigned V and J genes to Demultiplexor-processed FASTQ reads by tag matching, allowing a single base-pair mismatch. Collapsinator relied on UMIs to fix sequencing errors as well as frequency errors caused by PCR heterogeneity. TCRs were translated and CDR3s were extracted from the conserved cysteine to the FGXG phenylalanine by CDR3Translator, with non-productive sequences being flagged. Repertoires were subsampled to equal numbers of UMI-defined TCRs before Gini, Shannon entropy and inverse Simpson indices were calculated. Clonotype abundance distributions were fitted to a power law by maximum likelihood within the linear range. On one naive CD8 sample, the pipeline and MIGEC gave similar UMI counts, unique TCR numbers and clonal distributions. In one analysis, naive TCRs also found in any memory subset of the same donor were removed from the naive repertoire. The repertoires were searched for 7,322 CMV-associated CDR3 sequences that had been compiled from VDJdb and a published dataset. TCRdb handled the public reads itself, with Q25 trimming in fastp and clone calling in MiXCR, and kept productive beta chains. Rows are combined by CDR3 protein, so each entry shows the most common genes and DNA. None of the V and J calls come from the authors' own analysis; TCRdb made them. In all, the sample holds 150,000 or so distinct CDR3 sequences, and roughly 20% of those were seen once. 0.11% of the sample is taken by the ten largest.

From the second PCR step onward, the TCR alpha chain libraries and the TCR beta chain libraries were amplified separately. CMV status of each donor was established by measuring IFNgamma production from CD4+ T cells after fresh PBMCs were stimulated overnight with CMV viral lysate. CD4 T cells were positively selected with Miltenyi beads, followed by positive selection of CD8 T cells from the CD4-negative fraction. After staining for CD3, CD4, CD8, CD45RA, CD27 and a live/dead dye, cells were sorted on a BD Aria II into four subsets based on CD45RA and CD27. A few healthy volunteers provided blood, and the blood of each volunteer was split into CD4 and CD8 T cells and then into four differentiation subsets. Around 120 ml of peripheral blood was drawn per donor, and PBMC were isolated by Ficoll-Paque PLUS density-gradient centrifugation. Sorted cells were lysed in RLT buffer, and RNA was extracted with a Qiagen RNeasy kit and stored at -80°C.

This clonotype was obtained from a human donor in good health. The specimen sequenced was naive CD4+ T cells from blood. Interpreted using the paper, the cell subset or site label stands for: naive T cells, CD45RA high CD27+. This receptor chain uses TRBV14 and TRBJ1-2, with TRBD1 as a weak D call on 5 bases. The DNA sequence follows: TGTGCCAGCAGCAAGGACACGGATGGCTACACCTTC. It is translated as CASSKDTDGYTF.